The 24 T cell receptor beta chains below come from one sample, sequenced in a study of CD8 T cells in Susac syndrome. The RNA, about 0.45 to 1 ug, was put through reverse transcription using random hexamers. MiXCR, applied by TCRdb to the immunoSEQ multiplex PCR reads, yields one record per CDR3 protein. Here the sample spans roughly 300,000 distinct CDR3 sequences, approximately 81% being singletons. Sequencing was carried out using CD8+ T cells from PBMCs. The receptors come from a human donor with multiple sclerosis.

The rearrangement joins TRBV20-1 to TRBJ2-1; maybe TRBD2 (6 bases). With 0 bases removed from V and 10 bases from J, the gap between germline ends came to 22 bases. The germline V gene encodes CDR1 DFQATT and CDR2 SNEGSKA (reference sequence). This CDR3 contains 16 residues. In DNA form, the CDR3 reads TGCAGTGCTAGAGAACCGACTAGTCGCGGCTTTTTCGAGCAGTTCTTC. Its translation is CSAREPTSRGFFEQFF.

This chain uses TRBV7-6 with TRBJ2-3; 7 bases match TRBD1. Unmatched junction bases numbered 11, after V lost 5 bases and J lost 6 bases. Germline V gene sequence: CDR1 SGHVS, CDR2 FNYEAQ. The CDR3 has 15 residues. The DNA of the CDR3 is TGTGCCAGCAGCCTACTGACAGGGTGGGGGGATACGCAGTATTTT. Translation gives CASSLLTGWGDTQYF.

V is TRBV25-1 and J is TRBJ2-5, with 9 bases aligning to TRBD2. This CDR3 is built from 17 residues. CDR1 and CDR2 from the germline V gene are MGHDK and SYGVNS. V dropped 0 bases and J dropped 0; count of bases not matched to a gene: 5. The CDR3 region has the DNA TGTGCCAGCAGTGAATATGGGCTAGCGGGATACCAAGAGACCCAGTACTTC. This codes for CASSEYGLAGYQETQYF. The variable domain in full, completed from reference TRBV25-1 and TRBJ2-5, reads EADIYQTPRYLVIGTGKKITLECSQTMGHDKMYWYQQDPGMELHLIHYSYGVNSTEKGDLSSESTVSRIRTEHFPLTLESARPSHTSQYLCASSEYGLAGYQETQYFGPGTRLLVL.

The chain uses TRBV7-9 and TRBJ1-2, with 8 bases aligning to TRBD1. Germline CDR1 SEHNR, CDR2 FQNEAQ (reference sequence). With V trimmed by 5 bases and J by 8 bases, 19 bases remained unmatched. The CDR3 consists of 17 residues. In DNA, the CDR3 is TGTGCCAGCAGCGCGGAGGCGCTCGGACAGGGTCGAAGGGGCTACACCTTC. As protein: CASSAEALGQGRRGYTF.

The table lists this clonotype with a few counts. This chain connects TRBV4-2 to TRBJ2-7; TRBD2 might be the D (6 bases). The CDR3 contains 12 residues. Trimming stripped 4 bases from V and 6 bases from J, with 10 bases between. Germline-derived CDR1 and CDR2 are LGHNA and YNFKEQ. The CDR3 DNA reads TGTGCCAGCAGCCCCCAGGGAGGCGAGCAGTACTTC. Its protein is CASSPQGGEQYF.

In its sample, this clonotype was seen a few times. The rearrangement joins TRBV7-9 to TRBJ2-7; TRBD2 might be the D (6 bases). Germline CDR1 is SEHNR and CDR2 is FQNEAQ (reference sequence). The CDR3 covers 12 residues. V lost 3 bases and J 6 bases, leaving 9 bases between the germline ends. The CDR3 sequence: CASSFQAGEQYF. CDR3 bases: TGTGCCAGCAGCTTCCAAGCGGGCGAGCAGTACTTC.

The J gene is TRBJ2-1, the V gene TRBV20-1, with 8 bases aligning to TRBD2. The germline V gene encodes CDR1 DFQATT and CDR2 SNEGSKA (reference sequence). J lost 10 bases, V lost 0 bases, and 5 bases had no gene match. The CDR3 spans 13 residues. The CDR3 loop is CSARDSSGGEQFF. DNA for the CDR3: TGCAGTGCTAGAGATTCGTCGGGAGGGGAGCAGTTCTTC.

CDR3 region: CASSLGQDPYEQYF. In DNA, the CDR3 is TGTGCCAGCAGCTTAGGTCAAGACCCCTACGAGCAGTACTTC. The chain has TRBV11-3 and TRBJ2-7; D remains ambiguous. This CDR3 contains 14 residues. Germline CDR1 reads SGHNT; CDR2 reads YENEEA. Trimming stripped 1 base from V and 2 bases from J, with 9 bases between.

The chain carries TRBV9 and TRBJ1-4; D might be TRBD1 (5 bases). Germline V gene data show CDR1 as SGDLS and CDR2 as YYNGEE. The V and J ends lost 0 bases and 7 bases respectively, with 16 bases between them. The CDR3 is made up of 16 amino acids. The CDR3 bases are TGTGCCAGCAGCGTAGGTAGTAAGGGGTTGGGTGAAAAACTGTTTTTT. It codes for CASSVGSKGLGEKLFF. The full variable domain, with the rest looked up from reference TRBV9 and TRBJ1-4, is DSGVTQTPKHLITATGQRVTLRCSPRSGDLSVYWYQQSLDQGLQFLIQYYNGEERAKGNILERFSAQQFPDLHSELNLSSLELGDSALYFCASSVGSKGLGEKLFFGSGTQLSVL.

This chain connects TRBV23-1 to TRBJ2-7; 9 bases line up with TRBD1. TRBV23-1 is given ORF status, its function remaining uncertain. The CDR3 extends over 19 amino acids. With 0 bases clipped from V and 3 bases from J, the junction kept 15 bases outside the gene matches. CDR3 sequence (DNA): TGCGCCAGCAGTCAATCCGCGTCAATGTTAGACAGGGGGAACTACGAGCAGTACTTC. Translated: CASSQSASMLDRGNYEQYF.

The chain joins TRBV19 to TRBJ1-5; D uncertain. Germline-derived CDR1 and CDR2 are LNHDA and SQIVND (reference sequence). The CDR3 is 12 amino acids. V lost 3 bases, J lost 5 bases, and 5 bases lay in between. The CDR3 loop reads CASSIEYQPQHF. CDR3 bases: TGTGCCAGTAGTATTGAGTATCAGCCCCAGCATTTT.

This chain connects TRBV3-1 to TRBJ2-5; D assignment may be TRBD1 or TRBD2 (5 bases each). CDR1 is LGHDT and CDR2 is YNNKEL in the germline V gene (reference sequence). V was pared by 2 bases and J by 1 base, with 11 bases between. The CDR3 loop spans 15 amino acids. CDR3 sequence reads: CASSQFRGPQETQYF. DNA of the CDR3: TGTGCCAGCAGCCAATTTCGGGGACCCCAAGAGACCCAGTACTTC.

The V call is TRBV11-2, the J call TRBJ1-1, with D possibly TRBD1 on 6 matching bases. Trimming pared 5 bases from V and 1 base from J, leaving 17 bases between. The CDR3 sequence is 16 residues long. The germline V gene encodes CDR1 SGHAT and CDR2 FQNNGV. The CDR3 sequence is CASSKDWGARNTEAFF. The CDR3 DNA is TGTGCCAGCAGCAAAGACTGGGGGGCTCGGAACACTGAAGCTTTCTTT.

This chain connects TRBV12-3 or TRBV12-4 to TRBJ2-3; D is undetermined. Deletions cut 8 bases from V and 0 bases from J, with 12 bases between. The CDR3 has 14 amino acids. In DNA form, the CDR3 reads TGTGCCAGCGGAACCCGTGCCAGCACAGATACGCAGTATTTT. As protein: CASGTRASTDTQYF.

V and J are TRBV19 and TRBJ1-2; D uncertain. V was trimmed by 5 bases and J by 4 bases, leaving 11 bases between them. Germline CDR1 is LNHDA and CDR2 is SQIVND (reference sequence). This CDR3 has 13 amino acids. This CDR3 reads CASSDPGSYGYTF. The CDR3, as DNA: TGTGCCAGTAGTGATCCGGGAAGCTATGGCTACACCTTC.

The CDR3 sequence is CASSLHPASEGEKLFF. The CDR3 DNA reads as TGTGCCAGCAGTTTACACCCGGCCAGCGAGGGTGAAAAACTGTTTTTT. The V and J genes are TRBV27 and TRBJ1-4; D is uncertain. CDR1 and CDR2 (germline): MNHEY, SMNVEV (reference sequence). This CDR3 region has 16 residues. V lost 2 bases to trimming and J lost 7 bases, with 17 bases between them.

A few counts support this clonotype. V usage is TRBV7-4 and J usage is TRBJ2-4; 10 bases align to TRBD1. From germline, CDR1 is SGHVT and CDR2 SQSDAQ. The V and J ends lost 5 bases and 7 bases, in that order; junction bases with no gene match: 5. The CDR3 extends over 14 amino acids. The DNA for the CDR3 is TGTGCCAGCAGCCCTGGGACAGGGGCCAACATTCAGTACTTC. Its protein product is CASSPGTGANIQYF.

A single count supports this clonotype. The V and J genes are TRBV5-5 and TRBJ1-1; D is unclear. Looked up from germline, CDR1 is SGHKS and CDR2 is YYEKEE (reference sequence). The CDR3 has 9 amino acids. V dropped 7 bases and J dropped 10 bases, with 8 bases sitting between them. CDR3: CASGVLAFF. The CDR3 DNA reads TGTGCCAGCGGAGTCTTAGCTTTCTTT.

The chain joins TRBV7-9 to TRBJ1-3; D unresolved. V was cut by 5 bases and J by 0 bases, with 17 bases left in between. Germline-derived CDR1 and CDR2 are SEHNR and FQNEAQ (reference sequence). The CDR3 totals 17 residues. The CDR3 sequence: CASSLPGRRDSGNTIYF. Here the CDR3 DNA reads TGTGCCAGCAGCCTACCCGGACGGCGGGACTCTGGAAACACCATATATTTT. Filled out from reference TRBV7-9 and TRBJ1-3, the complete variable domain reads DTGVSQNPRHKITKRGQNVTFRCDPISEHNRLYWYRQTLGQGPEFLTYFQNEAQLEKSRLLSDRFSAERPKGSFSTLEIQRTEQGDSAMYLCASSLPGRRDSGNTIYFGEGSWLTVV.

This rearrangement joins TRBV5-1 to TRBJ1-6; 8 nucleotides match TRBD1. The CDR3 runs 15 residues. CDR1 is SGHRS, CDR2 YFSETQ, per germline. The trim removed 3 bases at V and 2 bases at J, leaving 1 base unmatched. The CDR3 coding sequence is TGCGCCAGCAGCTCGGGACAGGCCTATAATTCACCCCTCCACTTT. Translated: CASSSGQAYNSPLHF.

The chain uses TRBV28 and TRBJ1-1; 10 bases are a match to TRBD1. J was trimmed by 2 bases and V by 2 bases; bases with no gene match: 8. The CDR3 length is 17 residues. CDR1 is MDHEN and CDR2 is SYDVKM in the germline V gene. The CDR3 here is CASSLVADRGGNTEAFF. CDR3 nucleotide sequence: TGTGCCAGCAGTTTAGTGGCGGACAGGGGGGGAAACACTGAAGCTTTCTTT. Filled out from reference TRBV28 and TRBJ1-1, the complete variable domain reads DVKVTQSSRYLVKRTGEKVFLECVQDMDHENMFWYRQDPGLGLRLIYFSYDVKMKEKGDIPEGYSVSREKKERFSLILESASTNQTSMYLCASSLVADRGGNTEAFFGQGTRLTVV.

The V and J genes are TRBV7-9 and TRBJ2-1; 9 positions match TRBD2. There are 14 residues in the CDR3. CDR1 and CDR2 from the germline V gene are SEHNR and FQNEAQ (reference sequence). With 5 bases clipped from V and 5 bases from J, the junction kept 4 bases outside the gene matches. CDR3 nucleotide sequence: TGTGCCAGCAGCCCGACTAGCGGAAACAATGAGCAGTTCTTC. Amino acids: CASSPTSGNNEQFF.

The genes are TRBV7-3 and TRBJ2-3, with 11 nucleotides matching TRBD2. The CDR3 has 17 amino acids. Unmatched junction bases numbered 10, after V lost 3 bases and J lost 5 bases. Germline V gene lookup returns CDR1 SGHTA and CDR2 FQGTGA. CDR3: CASSFSLAGGPEDTQYF. The CDR3 coding sequence is TGTGCCAGCAGCTTCTCCTTAGCGGGAGGGCCCGAAGATACGCAGTATTTT. Full variable domain (missing parts from reference TRBV7-3 and TRBJ2-3): GAGVSQTPSNKVTEKGKYVELRCDPISGHTALYWYRQSLGQGPEFLIYFQGTGAADDSGLPNDRFFAVRPEGSVSTLKIQRTERGDSAVYLCASSFSLAGGPEDTQYFGPGTRLTVL.

The V call is TRBV9, the J call TRBJ2-3; 9 bases map to TRBD2. The J segment lost 4 bases and the V segment lost 0 bases, leaving 3 bases of the junction unmatched. The CDR3 is made up of 15 amino acids. Germline CDR1 SGDLS, CDR2 YYNGEE. CDR3 amino acids: CASSVGTSEADTQYF. CDR3 sequence (DNA): TGTGCCAGCAGCGTAGGGACTAGCGAAGCAGATACGCAGTATTTT.